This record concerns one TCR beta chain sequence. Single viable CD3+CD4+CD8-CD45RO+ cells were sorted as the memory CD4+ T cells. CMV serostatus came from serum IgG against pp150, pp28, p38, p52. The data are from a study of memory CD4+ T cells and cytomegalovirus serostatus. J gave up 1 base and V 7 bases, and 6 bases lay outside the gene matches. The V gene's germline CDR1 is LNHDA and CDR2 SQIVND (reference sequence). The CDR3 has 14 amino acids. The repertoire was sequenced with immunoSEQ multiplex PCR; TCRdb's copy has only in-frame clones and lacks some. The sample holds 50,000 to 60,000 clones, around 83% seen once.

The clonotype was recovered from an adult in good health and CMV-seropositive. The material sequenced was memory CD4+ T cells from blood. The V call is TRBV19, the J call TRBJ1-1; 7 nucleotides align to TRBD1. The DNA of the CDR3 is TGTGCCAGTACCATGACAGGGAGGAACACTGAAGCTTTCTTT. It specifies CASTMTGRNTEAFF.